The subject of this entry is one T cell receptor (beta chain). These data belong to a study of blood T cell repertoires in COVID-19. TCRdb's copy holds only in-frame clones and misses some; the assay was immunoSEQ multiplex PCR. This repertoire shows more than 250,000 clones, around 86% found once; its top ten account for approximately 2%. Sample: peripheral blood. This sequence was found in a woman aged 25 to 39 who had recovered from COVID-19.

CDR3 nucleotide sequence: TGTGCCAGCACCCGAAACCCGGGACTAGAAGGGTACAATGAGCAGTTCTTC. Its protein is CASTRNPGLEGYNEQFF. This rearrangement joins TRBV4-2 to TRBJ2-1, with 8 positions matching TRBD2. With 7 bases clipped from V and 4 bases from J, the junction kept 15 bases outside the gene matches. There are 17 residues in the CDR3. Germline CDR1 and CDR2: LGHNA and YNFKEQ.